Sequencing of this T cell receptor (beta chain) was carried out in a study of blood T cell repertoires in COVID-19 (dated by TCRdb to 2018 to 2021). In the study overall: Samples covering the acute and convalescent phases of COVID-19 were provided by collaborators in the United States, Italy and Spain. The sample metadata nearly always contained a de-identified subject ID, COVID-19 status, age in years and sex. The material from the prospective study consisted of cDNA or gDNA derived from T cells, B-cell-depleted T cells, or PBMCs. Where HLA class I and class II types were available, the types were taken from metadata supplied by the sample provider, not from assay-based typing. Samples were obtained from the ongoing ImmuneRACE study (first 160 participants) and from 950 to 1,500 subjects provided by 6 global collaborators. Deeply sampled blood TCRbeta repertoires from subjects exposed to, actively infected with, or recovered from COVID-19 were included in the dataset. The repertoires were made available in a free public database intended to serve as a resource for research on the immune response to SARS-CoV-2.

TCRbeta CDR3 regions were amplified from genomic DNA using the immunoSEQ Assay, a bias-controlled multiplex PCR. The original pipeline was this. Nucleated cell counts per sample were estimated from amplification of reference gene primers within the assay. To quantify the absolute abundance of each unique TCRbeta CDR3 rearrangement, sequence reads were collapsed and filtered. For each sample, productive Simpson clonality was calculated by taking the square root of Simpson's diversity index across productive rearrangements. Drawn from immuneACCESS, this table holds only the in-frame rearrangements with V and J called that TCRdb kept. Clones are partly lost; checked studies trace under half to an unresolved V gene and leave the rest unexplained. Clone size and V and J calls were adopted from that table, with D and trimming inferred from the DNA. Across this sample there are a few hundred thousand clones, with 85% seen only once. Over 15% of the sample goes to the ten largest clones.

Study-level results and caveats: Clinical and demographic metadata were provided uncurated, with the amount varying by source and participant.

In the prospective study, participants were about 18 to 100 years old, resided in approximately 22 geographic areas of the United States, and were enrolled through a virtual design. In the prospective study, cohorts were assigned on the basis of participant-reported clinical history obtained from a screening survey and a study questionnaire. ImmuneRACE Cohort 3 recovered participants were defined by two consecutive negative NP/OP PCR tests, healthcare professional clearance, or symptom resolution. Each participant in the prospective study had whole blood, serum and a nasopharyngeal or oropharyngeal swab collected by mobile phlebotomists. Over an approximately 2-month period, participants in the prospective study had the option of providing additional blood draws and questionnaires. Before DNA extraction, blood samples from the prospective study were shipped at room temperature or frozen. Comments on this clone: The target of this receptor is not known. No much larger clone is present one base from it, and per-base qualities are unavailable.

The clonotype was recovered from a man between 40 and 49 years old who had recovered from COVID-19. Sequences were obtained from PBMCs or T cells enriched from blood (not recorded which).

The CDR3 corresponds to CASSLGEAYNTEAFF. Read as DNA, the sequence is TGTGCCAGCAGCCTGGGAGAGGCATATAACACTGAAGCTTTCTTT. The V and J genes are TRBV6-5 and TRBJ1-1, with the D gene uncertain. For CDR1 and CDR2, the germline V gene lists MNHEY and SVGAGI. Counted from cysteine to phenylalanine, this CDR3 has 15 amino acids. Left in the record is the CDR3 DNA by itself, 45 bases read in frame from the first base. The V and J ends are trimmed by 6 bases and 2 bases, leaving 16 bases between them.